A single sample gave rise to the 8 T cell receptor beta chains below, sequenced in a study of blood T cell repertoires in COVID-19. Clones were sequenced by immunoSEQ multiplex PCR, and TCRdb holds only the in-frame ones, with some missing. This sample has around 57,000 clones, with around nine tenths found just once. The specimen was peripheral blood. The receptors shown here come from a woman older than 75 with active COVID-19.

V usage is TRBV6-6 and J usage is TRBJ2-2; 14 bases match TRBD2. Germline CDR1 reads MNHNY; CDR2 reads SVGAGI (reference sequence). This CDR3 has 17 amino acids. J gave up 4 bases and V 5 bases, and 6 bases lay outside the gene matches. CDR3 residues: CASSPTSGGASTGELFF. The CDR3 region has the DNA TGTGCCAGCAGTCCGACTAGCGGGGGGGCCAGCACCGGGGAGCTGTTTTTT.

This clone was observed once. The gene calls are TRBV5-6 and TRBJ1-1; 11 bases line up with TRBD1. With V trimmed by 4 bases and J by 10 bases, 6 bases remained unmatched. The CDR3 has 13 residues. CDR1 is SGHDT and CDR2 is YYEEEE in the germline V gene. The CDR3 DNA reads TGTGCCAGCAGCCGACGGACAGGGGGCGTAGCTTTCTTT. This sequence encodes CASSRRTGGVAFF.

The chain's CDR3 is CASSLPTDLANYGYTF. In DNA, the CDR3 is TGTGCCAGCTCACTCCCGACAGATTTAGCTAACTATGGCTACACCTTC. The chain is built from TRBV18 and TRBJ1-2, with TRBD1 as a possible D gene (5 bases). Germline V lookup: CDR1 KGHSH, CDR2 LQKENI. The V end lost 4 bases, the J end lost 0 bases, and 15 bases lay between the germline ends. This CDR3 region has 16 residues.

The V and J genes are TRBV7-3 and TRBJ2-1, with D tentatively TRBD2 (5 bases). CDR3 length: 14 residues. Trimming pared 1 base from V and 7 bases from J, leaving 11 bases between. Germline V lookup: CDR1 SGHTA, CDR2 FQGTGA. The CDR3 is CASSLKGQRNEQFF. DNA of the CDR3: TGTGCCAGCAGCTTAAAGGGCCAGCGGAATGAGCAGTTCTTC.

This clone was found a few times. The genes are TRBV4-3 and TRBJ2-2; D is ambiguous. Germline V lookup: CDR1 LGHNA, CDR2 YSLEER. The CDR3 spans 16 residues. V lost 1 base to trimming and J lost 3 bases, with 12 bases between them. In DNA form, the CDR3 reads TGCGCCAGCAGCCAAGTTCTAAGACTGTACACCGGGGAGCTGTTTTTT. This codes for CASSQVLRLYTGELFF.

The CDR3 region is CASSLIERGGYTF. CDR3 bases: TGTGCCAGCAGCTTAATTGAGAGAGGTGGCTACACCTTC. The chain recombines TRBV7-9 with TRBJ1-2; no clear D gene. V was cut by 2 bases and J by 7 bases, with 11 bases left in between. This CDR3 has 13 amino acids. Per germline, CDR1 SEHNR and CDR2 FQNEAQ (reference sequence).

The rearrangement joins TRBV5-8 to TRBJ2-4; D not certain. The CDR3 spans 18 residues. Germline V gene data show CDR1 as SGHTS and CDR2 as YDEGEE. V gave up 4 bases and J gave up 0 bases, with 20 bases separating them. CDR3 residues: CASSPTARGVLAKNIQYF. The CDR3 nucleotides are TGTGCCAGCAGCCCAACGGCCCGTGGAGTTTTAGCCAAAAACATTCAGTACTTC.

This rearrangement joins TRBV30 to TRBJ1-3; 9 nucleotides align to TRBD1. The germline CDR1 and CDR2 sequences are GTSNPN and SVGIG (reference sequence). After removal of 5 bases from V and 0 bases from J, the junction contained 2 bases not matched to a gene. The CDR3 is 14 residues long. The chain's CDR3 is CAWDRGSSGNTIYF. The CDR3 coding sequence is TGTGCCTGGGACAGGGGGTCCTCTGGAAACACCATATATTTT. Full variable domain (rest looked up from reference TRBV30 and TRBJ1-3): SQTIHQWPATLVQPVGSPLSLECTVEGTSNPNLYWYRQAAGRGLQLLFYSVGIGQISSEVPQNLSASRPQDRQFILSSKKLLLSDSGFYLCAWDRGSSGNTIYFGEGSWLTVV.